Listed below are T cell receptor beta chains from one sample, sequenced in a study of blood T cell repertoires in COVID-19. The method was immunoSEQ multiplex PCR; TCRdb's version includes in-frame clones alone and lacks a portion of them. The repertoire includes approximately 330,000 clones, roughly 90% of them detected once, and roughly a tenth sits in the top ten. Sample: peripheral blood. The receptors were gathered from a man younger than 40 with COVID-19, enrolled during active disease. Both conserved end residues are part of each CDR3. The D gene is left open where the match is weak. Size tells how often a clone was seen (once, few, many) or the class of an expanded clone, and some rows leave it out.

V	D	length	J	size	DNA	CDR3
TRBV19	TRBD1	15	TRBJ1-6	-	TGTGCCAGTAGTACAGAGGACAGGGACAATTCACCCCTCCACTTT	CASSTEDRDNSPLHF
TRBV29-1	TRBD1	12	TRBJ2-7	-	TGCAGCGTTGGGACAGGGCTGAAGGAGCAGTACTTC	CSVGTGLKEQYF
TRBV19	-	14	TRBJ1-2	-	TGTGCCAGTAGTATAGAAGCGGCTTCTATGGGCTACACCTTC	CASSIEAASMGYTF
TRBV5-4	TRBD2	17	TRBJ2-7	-	TGTGCCAGCAGCTTGGGCGGGGGGGCCATTTCCCCCTACGAGCAGTACTTC	CASSLGGGAISPYEQYF
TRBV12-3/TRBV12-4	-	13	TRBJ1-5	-	TGTGCCAGCAGTTTTGACCAGGTTCAGCCCCAGCATTTT	CASSFDQVQPQHF
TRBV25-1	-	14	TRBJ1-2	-	TGTGCCAGCAGTGAATACGGGGTGGGGTATGGCTACACCTTC	CASSEYGVGYGYTF
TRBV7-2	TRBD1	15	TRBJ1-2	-	TGTGCCAGCAGCTTCTCCGGGACAGACAACTATGGCTACACCTTC	CASSFSGTDNYGYTF
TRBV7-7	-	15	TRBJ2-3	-	TGTGCCAGCAGCTTAGAGGGGGGGGGAGTAGATACGCAGTATTTT	CASSLEGGGVDTQYF
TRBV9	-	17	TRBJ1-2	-	TGTGCCAGCAGCGAGAAGGTCGCAGGGACTATAAACTATGGCTACACCTTC	CASSEKVAGTINYGYTF
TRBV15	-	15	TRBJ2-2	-	TGTGCCACCAGCAGTGTAACACGGAACACCGGGGAGCTGTTTTTT	CATSSVTRNTGELFF
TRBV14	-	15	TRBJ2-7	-	TGTGCCAGCAGCCAAGATATCAACGGTTCGGACGAGCAGTACTTC	CASSQDINGSDEQYF
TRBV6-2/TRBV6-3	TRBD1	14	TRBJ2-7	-	TGTGCCAGCAGTGATTGGGACAGAGGGTACGAGCAGTACTTC	CASSDWDRGYEQYF
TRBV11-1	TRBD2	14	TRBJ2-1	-	TGTGCCAGCACTCGAGCGGGACCATACAATGAGCAGTTCTTC	CASTRAGPYNEQFF
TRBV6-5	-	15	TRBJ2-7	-	TGTGCCAGCAGTTACTCGAGGGGACTTCAGTACGAGCAGTACTTC	CASSYSRGLQYEQYF
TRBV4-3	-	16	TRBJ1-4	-	TGCGCCAGCAGCCAAGATCGAACAGGGAGGGATGAAAAACTGTTTTTT	CASSQDRTGRDEKLFF
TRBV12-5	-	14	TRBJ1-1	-	TGTGCTAGTGGTTTGGACAGGGAAGGAACTGAAGCTTTCTTT	CASGLDREGTEAFF
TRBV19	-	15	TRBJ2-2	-	TGTGCCAGTAGTATTAACGGGGGAATCACCGGGGAGCTGTTTTTT	CASSINGGITGELFF
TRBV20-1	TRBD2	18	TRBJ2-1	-	TGCAGTGCTAGTCCGGGACTAGCGGGAATCGGGTCGGGCAATGAGCAGTTCTTC	CSASPGLAGIGSGNEQFF
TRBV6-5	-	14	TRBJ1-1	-	TGTGCCAGCAGCCGGCCGGGGGTGAACACTGAAGCTTTCTTT	CASSRPGVNTEAFF
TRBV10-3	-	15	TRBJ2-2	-	TGTGCCATCAGTGGTCGTTTAAGCGCCGCCGGGGAGCTGTTTTTT	CAISGRLSAAGELFF
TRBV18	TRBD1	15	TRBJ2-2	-	TGTGCCAGCTCACCGGACAGGTTAGACACCGGGGAGCTGTTTTTT	CASSPDRLDTGELFF
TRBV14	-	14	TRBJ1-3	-	TGTGCCAGCAGCCAAGGCTACTCTGGAAACACCATATATTTT	CASSQGYSGNTIYF
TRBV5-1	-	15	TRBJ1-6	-	TGCGCCAGCAGCCTAAACAGAGTTCCTAATTCACCCCTCCACTTT	CASSLNRVPNSPLHF
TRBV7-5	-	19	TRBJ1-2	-	TGTGCCAGAAGCTTACGGCGCCGGGACAGGGGGCGATCCAACTATGGCTACACCTTC	CARSLRRRDRGRSNYGYTF
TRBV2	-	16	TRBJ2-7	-	TGTGCCAGCAACTCTCTCTTAGGGCCAGGGGCTCTCGAGCAGTACTTC	CASNSLLGPGALEQYF
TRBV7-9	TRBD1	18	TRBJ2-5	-	TGTGCCAGCAGCTTAGACAAACACGGACAGGGGAGAAGGGAGACCCAGTACTTC	CASSLDKHGQGRRETQYF
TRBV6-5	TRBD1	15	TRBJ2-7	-	TGTGCCAGCAGTTACTCCCGACAGGGTGACTACGAGCAGTACTTC	CASSYSRQGDYEQYF
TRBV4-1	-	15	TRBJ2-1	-	TGCGCCAGCAGCCTTCCCGGGGGCTCCTACAATGAGCAGTTCTTC	CASSLPGGSYNEQFF
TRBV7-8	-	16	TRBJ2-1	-	TGTGCCAGCAGCGAGGGGGGCGGGAGTAATTACAATGAGCAGTTCTTC	CASSEGGGSNYNEQFF
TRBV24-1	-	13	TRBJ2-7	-	TGTGCCACCAGTGCGGCAGGGTCCTACGAGCAGTACTTC	CATSAAGSYEQYF
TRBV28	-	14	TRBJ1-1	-	TGTGCCAGCAGTCTCCGGGGAGTGAACACTGAAGCTTTCTTT	CASSLRGVNTEAFF
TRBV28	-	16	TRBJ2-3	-	TGTGCCAGCAAAAGGGGAGGTCCTACAAGGAGGGGTACGCAGTATTTT	CASKRGGPTRRGTQYF
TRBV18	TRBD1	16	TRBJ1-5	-	TGTGCCAGCTCACCTGACAGGGGGACCTTCAATCAGCCCCAGCATTTT	CASSPDRGTFNQPQHF
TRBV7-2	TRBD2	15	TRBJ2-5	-	TGTGCCAGCAGCCTAGCGGGGGCGCGATGGGAGACCCAGTACTTC	CASSLAGARWETQYF
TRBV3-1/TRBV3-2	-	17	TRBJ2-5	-	TGTGCCAGCAGCCAAGAAATAAGGCGGGTGAAACAAGAGACCCAGTACTTC	CASSQEIRRVKQETQYF
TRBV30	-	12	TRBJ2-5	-	TGTGCCTGGAGTCTCCTCGGAGAGACCCAGTACTTC	CAWSLLGETQYF
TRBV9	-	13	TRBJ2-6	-	TGTGCCAGCAGCCCCTACGTCTTAGGAGGTGAAGCTTTC	CASSPYVLGGEAF
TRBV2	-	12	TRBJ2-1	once	TGTGCCAGCAGTGCGCAGGGCAATGAGCAGTTCTTC	CASSAQGNEQFF
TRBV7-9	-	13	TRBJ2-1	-	TGTGCCAGCAGCCAACTTAGAAACAATGAGCAGTTCTTC	CASSQLRNNEQFF
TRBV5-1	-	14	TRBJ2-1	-	TGCGCCAGCAAAAGGGACTCAGCCTACAATGAGCAGTTCTTC	CASKRDSAYNEQFF
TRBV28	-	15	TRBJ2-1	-	TGTGCCAGCAGTGTTCGACTAGGGGACTACAATGAGCAGTTCTTC	CASSVRLGDYNEQFF
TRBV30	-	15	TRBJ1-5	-	TGTGCCTGGAGTGAATTGGGGGGGGATCGTCAGCCCCAGCATTTT	CAWSELGGDRQPQHF
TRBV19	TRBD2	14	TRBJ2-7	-	TGTGCCAGTAGCCAAGGGAGGGGCCCCTCGGAGCAGTACTTC	CASSQGRGPSEQYF
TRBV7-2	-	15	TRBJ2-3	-	TGTGCCAGCAGCACGGCTTGGAGGTCGGCAGATACGCAGTATTTT	CASSTAWRSADTQYF
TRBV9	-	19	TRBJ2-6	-	TGTGCCAGCAGCGTAGTGCGGGGATCACTACTAACTGGGGCCAACGTCCTGACTTTC	CASSVVRGSLLTGANVLTF
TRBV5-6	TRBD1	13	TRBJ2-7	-	TGTGCCAGCAGCTATGGACAGGTCGACAAGCAGTACTTC	CASSYGQVDKQYF
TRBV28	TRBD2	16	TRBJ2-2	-	TGTGCCAGCAGTTTCTTAGCGGGAGGGACCACCGGGGAGCTGTTTTTT	CASSFLAGGTTGELFF